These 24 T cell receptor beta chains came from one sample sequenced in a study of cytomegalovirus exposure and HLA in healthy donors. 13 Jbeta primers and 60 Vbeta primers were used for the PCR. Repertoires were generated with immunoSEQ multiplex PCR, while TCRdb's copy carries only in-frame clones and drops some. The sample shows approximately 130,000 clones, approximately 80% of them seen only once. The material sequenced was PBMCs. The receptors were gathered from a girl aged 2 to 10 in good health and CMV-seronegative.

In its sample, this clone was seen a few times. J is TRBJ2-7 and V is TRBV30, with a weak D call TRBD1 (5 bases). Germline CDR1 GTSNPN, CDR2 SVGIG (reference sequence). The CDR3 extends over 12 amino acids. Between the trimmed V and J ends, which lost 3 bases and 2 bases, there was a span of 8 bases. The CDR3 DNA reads TGTGCCTGGAGAACGACAGCCTACGAGCAGTACTTC. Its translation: CAWRTTAYEQYF.

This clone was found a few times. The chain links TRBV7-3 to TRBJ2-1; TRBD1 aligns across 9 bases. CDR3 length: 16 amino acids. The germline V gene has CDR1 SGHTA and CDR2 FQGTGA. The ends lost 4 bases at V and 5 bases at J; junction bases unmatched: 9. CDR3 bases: TGTGCCAGCAGCTCCATACAGGGGGCAGGAGACAATGAGCAGTTCTTC. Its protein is CASSSIQGAGDNEQFF. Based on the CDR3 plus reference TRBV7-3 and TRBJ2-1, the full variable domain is GAGVSQTPSNKVTEKGKYVELRCDPISGHTALYWYRQSLGQGPEFLIYFQGTGAADDSGLPNDRFFAVRPEGSVSTLKIQRTERGDSAVYLCASSSIQGAGDNEQFFGPGTRLTVL.

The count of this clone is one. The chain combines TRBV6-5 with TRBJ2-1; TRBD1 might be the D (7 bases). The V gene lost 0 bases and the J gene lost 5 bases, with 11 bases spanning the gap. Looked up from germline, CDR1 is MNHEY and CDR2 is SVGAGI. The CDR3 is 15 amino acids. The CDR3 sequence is CASSYSEGQNNEQFF. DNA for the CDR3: TGTGCCAGCAGTTACTCGGAGGGACAGAACAATGAGCAGTTCTTC.

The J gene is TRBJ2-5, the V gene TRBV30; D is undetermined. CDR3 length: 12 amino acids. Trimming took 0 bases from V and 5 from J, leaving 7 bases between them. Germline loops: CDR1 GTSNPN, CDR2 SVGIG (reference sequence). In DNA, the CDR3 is TGTGCCTGGAGTGTATTACGGGAGACCCAGTACTTC. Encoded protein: CAWSVLRETQYF.

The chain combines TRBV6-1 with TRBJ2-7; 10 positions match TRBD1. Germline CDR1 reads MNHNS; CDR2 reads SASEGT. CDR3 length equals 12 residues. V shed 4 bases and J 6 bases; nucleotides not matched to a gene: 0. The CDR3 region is CASSGTGGEQYF. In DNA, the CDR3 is TGTGCCAGCAGTGGGACAGGGGGCGAGCAGTACTTC.

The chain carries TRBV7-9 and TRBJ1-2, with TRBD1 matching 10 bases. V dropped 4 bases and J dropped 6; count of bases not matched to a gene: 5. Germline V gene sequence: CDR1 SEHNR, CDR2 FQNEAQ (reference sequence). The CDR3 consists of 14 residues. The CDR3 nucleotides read TGTGCCAGCAGCTCTACCGGGACAGGGGATGGCTACACCTTC. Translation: CASSSTGTGDGYTF.

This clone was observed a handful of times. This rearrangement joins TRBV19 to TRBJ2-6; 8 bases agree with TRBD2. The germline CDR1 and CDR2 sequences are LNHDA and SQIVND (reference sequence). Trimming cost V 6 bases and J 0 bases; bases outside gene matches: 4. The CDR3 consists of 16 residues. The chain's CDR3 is CASSPAGGSGANVLTF. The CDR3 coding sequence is TGTGCCAGTAGCCCCGCGGGGGGCTCTGGGGCCAACGTCCTGACTTTC.

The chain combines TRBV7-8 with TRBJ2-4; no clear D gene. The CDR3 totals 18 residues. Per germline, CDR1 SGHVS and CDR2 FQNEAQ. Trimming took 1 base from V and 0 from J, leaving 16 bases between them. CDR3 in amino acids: CASSLVSGGDLAKNIQYF. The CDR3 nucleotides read TGTGCCAGCAGCTTAGTTTCAGGTGGTGATCTAGCCAAAAACATTCAGTACTTC.

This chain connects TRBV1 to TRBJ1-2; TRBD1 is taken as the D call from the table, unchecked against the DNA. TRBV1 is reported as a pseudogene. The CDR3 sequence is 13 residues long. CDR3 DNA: TGCACCAGCAGCCTCCGCCAGTATTATGGCTACACCTTC. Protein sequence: CTSSLRQYYGYTF.

The DNA of the CDR3 is TGCGCCAGCGGGGGGGATTATAGGCGCAGCACAGATACGCAGTATTTT. Translation gives CASGGDYRRSTDTQYF. This chain joins TRBV10-2 and TRBJ2-3, with 7 bases aligning to TRBD2. The ends lost 8 bases at V and 0 bases at J; junction bases unmatched: 11. The CDR3 totals 16 residues. Germline V lookup: CDR1 WSHSY, CDR2 SAAADI.

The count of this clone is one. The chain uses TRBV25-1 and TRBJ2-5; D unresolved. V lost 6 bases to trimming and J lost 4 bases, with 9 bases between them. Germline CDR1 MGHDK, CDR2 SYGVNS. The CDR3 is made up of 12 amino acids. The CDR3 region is CASRGDRETQYF. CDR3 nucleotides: TGTGCCAGCAGGGGCGACCGAGAGACCCAGTACTTC. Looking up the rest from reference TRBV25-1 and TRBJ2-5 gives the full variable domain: EADIYQTPRYLVIGTGKKITLECSQTMGHDKMYWYQQDPGMELHLIHYSYGVNSTEKGDLSSESTVSRIRTEHFPLTLESARPSHTSQYLCASRGDRETQYFGPGTRLLVL.

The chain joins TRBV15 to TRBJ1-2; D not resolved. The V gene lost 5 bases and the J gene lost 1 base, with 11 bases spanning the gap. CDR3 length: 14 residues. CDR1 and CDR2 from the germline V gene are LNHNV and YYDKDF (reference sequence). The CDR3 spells CATSGQRFNYGYTF. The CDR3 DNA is TGTGCCACCAGCGGTCAGAGGTTTAACTATGGCTACACCTTC.

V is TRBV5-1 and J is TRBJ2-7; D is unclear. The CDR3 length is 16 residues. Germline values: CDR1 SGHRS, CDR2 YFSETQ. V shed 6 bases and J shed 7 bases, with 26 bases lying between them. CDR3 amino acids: CASNSLKQRPAEEQYF. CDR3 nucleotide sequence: TGCGCCAGCAATTCCCTAAAGCAGAGACCGGCGGAAGAGCAGTACTTC.

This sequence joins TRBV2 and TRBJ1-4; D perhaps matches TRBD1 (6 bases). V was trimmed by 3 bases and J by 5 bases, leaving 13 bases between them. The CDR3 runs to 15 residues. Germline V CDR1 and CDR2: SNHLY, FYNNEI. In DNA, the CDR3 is TGTGCCAGCAGTGATAGGACAGCACTAAATGAAAAACTGTTTTTT. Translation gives CASSDRTALNEKLFF.

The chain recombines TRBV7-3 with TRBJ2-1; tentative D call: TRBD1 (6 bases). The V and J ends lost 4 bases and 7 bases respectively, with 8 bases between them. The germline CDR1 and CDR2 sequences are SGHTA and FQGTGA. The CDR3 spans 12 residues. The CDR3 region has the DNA TGTGCCAGCAGCTCCCAGGGGAATGAGCAGTTCTTC. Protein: CASSSQGNEQFF.

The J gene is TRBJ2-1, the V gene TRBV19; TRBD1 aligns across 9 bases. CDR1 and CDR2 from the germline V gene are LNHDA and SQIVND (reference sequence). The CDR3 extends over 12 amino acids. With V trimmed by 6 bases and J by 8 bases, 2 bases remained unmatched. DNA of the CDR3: TGTGCCAGTAGGGGACAGGGCTATGAGCAGTTCTTC. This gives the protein CASRGQGYEQFF.

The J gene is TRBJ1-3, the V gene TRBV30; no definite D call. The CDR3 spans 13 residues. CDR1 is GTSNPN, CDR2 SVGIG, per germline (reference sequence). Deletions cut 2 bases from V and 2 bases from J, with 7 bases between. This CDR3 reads CAWSSSTGNTIYF. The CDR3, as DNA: TGTGCCTGGAGTTCATCCACTGGAAACACCATATATTTT.

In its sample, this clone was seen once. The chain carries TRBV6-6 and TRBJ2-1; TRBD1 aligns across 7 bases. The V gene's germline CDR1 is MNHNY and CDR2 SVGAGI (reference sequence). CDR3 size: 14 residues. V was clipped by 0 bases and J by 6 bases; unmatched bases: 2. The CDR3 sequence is CASSYSGQFNEQFF. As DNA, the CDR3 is TGTGCCAGCAGTTACTCGGGACAGTTCAATGAGCAGTTCTTC.

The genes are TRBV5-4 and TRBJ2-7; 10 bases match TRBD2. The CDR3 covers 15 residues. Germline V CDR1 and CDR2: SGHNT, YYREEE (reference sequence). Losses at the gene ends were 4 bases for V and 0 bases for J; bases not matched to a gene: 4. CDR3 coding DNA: TGTGCCAGCAGCAGAGGACTAGCGGCCTCCTACGAGCAGTACTTC. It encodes CASSRGLAASYEQYF.

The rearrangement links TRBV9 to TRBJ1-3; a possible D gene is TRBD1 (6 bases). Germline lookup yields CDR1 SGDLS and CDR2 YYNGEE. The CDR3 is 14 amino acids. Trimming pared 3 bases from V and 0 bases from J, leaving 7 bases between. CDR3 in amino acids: CASSGTASGNTIYF. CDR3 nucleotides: TGTGCCAGCAGCGGGACAGCCTCTGGAAACACCATATATTTT.

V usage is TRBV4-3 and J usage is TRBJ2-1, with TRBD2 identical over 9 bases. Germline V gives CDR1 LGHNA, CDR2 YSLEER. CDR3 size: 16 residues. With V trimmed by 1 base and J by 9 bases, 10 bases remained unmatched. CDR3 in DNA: TGCGCCAGCAGCCAAGTCTGGCTAGCGGGAATACTTGAGCAGTTCTTC. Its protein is CASSQVWLAGILEQFF.

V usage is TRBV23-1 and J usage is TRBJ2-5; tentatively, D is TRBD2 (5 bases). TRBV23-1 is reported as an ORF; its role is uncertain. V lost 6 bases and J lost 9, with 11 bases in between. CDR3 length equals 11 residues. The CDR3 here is CASRRLGAQYF. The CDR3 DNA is TGCGCCAGCAGACGACTCGGGGCCCAGTACTTC.

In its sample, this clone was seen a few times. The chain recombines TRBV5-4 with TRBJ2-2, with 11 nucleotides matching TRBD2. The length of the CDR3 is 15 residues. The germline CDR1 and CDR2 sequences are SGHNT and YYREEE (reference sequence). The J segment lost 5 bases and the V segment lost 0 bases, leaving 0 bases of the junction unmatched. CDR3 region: CASSLGLAGTGELFF. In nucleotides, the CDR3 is TGTGCCAGCAGCTTGGGACTAGCGGGAACCGGGGAGCTGTTTTTT.

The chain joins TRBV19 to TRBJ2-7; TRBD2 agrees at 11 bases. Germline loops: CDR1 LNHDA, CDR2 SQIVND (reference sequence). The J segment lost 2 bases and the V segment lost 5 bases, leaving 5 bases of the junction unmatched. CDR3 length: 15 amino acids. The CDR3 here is CASSVGLAEAYEQYF. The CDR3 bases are TGTGCCAGTAGTGTGGGACTAGCGGAGGCCTACGAGCAGTACTTC.